This T cell receptor (beta chain) was identified in a study of technical replicates of blood from a handful of donors. Trimming took 3 bases from V and 6 from J; bases not matched to a gene: 13. Germline V gene sequence: CDR1 SGHRS, CDR2 YFSETQ. The CDR3 contains 17 residues. TCRdb's copy holds only in-frame clones and misses some; the assay was immunoSEQ multiplex PCR. The sample includes roughly 85,000 clones, 94% seen only once; the top ten take 0.2% to 0.3%. J is TRBJ2-7 and V is TRBV5-1; 12 bases are a match to TRBD2. Sequenced sample: T cells isolated from PBMCs. The sequence was obtained from a human donor in good health. The CDR3 DNA is TGCGCCAGCAGCTCCCTACCTAGCGGGAGGGCCTTCTTCGAGCAGTACTTC. Its protein is CASSSLPSGRAFFEQYF.